This T cell receptor (beta chain) was documented in a study of control samples from healthy donors and cancer patients. Measured with immunoSEQ multiplex PCR; TCRdb has only the in-frame clones, and not every one. Among 150,000 or so clones listed, around nine tenths were seen once. The length of the CDR3 is 15 residues. Germline V lookup: CDR1 SNHLY, CDR2 FYNNEI. V lost 3 bases and J 1 base, leaving 12 bases between the germline ends. The gene calls are TRBV2 and TRBJ1-1; no clear D gene. The clonotype comes from a middle-aged man in good health. Sequencing used blood. CDR3 coding DNA: TGTGCCAGCAGTGAGTCGGGGTTGGCGAACACTGAAGCTTTCTTT. Its translation is CASSESGLANTEAFF. Based on the CDR3 plus reference TRBV2 and TRBJ1-1, the full variable domain is EPEVTQTPSHQVTQMGQEVILRCVPISNHLYFYWYRQILGQKVEFLVSFYNNEISEKSEIFDDQFSVERPDGSNFTLKIRSTKLEDSAMYFCASSESGLANTEAFFGQGTRLTVV.